The rows below give T cell receptor beta chains drawn from one sample of a study of somatic mutations in cytotoxic T cells in rheumatoid arthritis. Assay: immunoSEQ multiplex PCR; the TCRdb copy retains only in-frame clones and omits some. The data hold under 15,000 clones, with 80% observed a single time. The sequenced material came from CD8+ T cells sorted from blood. The receptors were gathered from a man in his fifties in good health. The CDR3 runs from the conserved cysteine through the conserved F or W. D genes are given only for firm matches.

J gene: TRBJ2-5; V gene: TRBV11-3; D gene: -; CDR3 protein: CASSPLLRQETQYF; CDR3 DNA: TGTGCCAGCAGTCCTCTCTTAAGGCAAGAGACCCAGTACTTC
J gene: TRBJ2-7; V gene: TRBV27; D gene: -; CDR3 protein: CASSFASSSYEQYF; CDR3 DNA: TGTGCCAGCAGTTTCGCCAGCAGCTCCTACGAGCAGTACTTC
J gene: TRBJ1-5; V gene: TRBV28; D gene: -; CDR3 protein: CASSLSSVQPQHF; CDR3 DNA: TGTGCCAGCAGTTTGAGTTCAGTTCAGCCCCAGCATTTT
J gene: TRBJ1-2; V gene: TRBV2; D gene: TRBD1; CDR3 protein: CATEQGGPYDYGYTF; CDR3 DNA: TGTGCCACCGAACAGGGGGGCCCATACGACTATGGCTACACCTTC
J gene: TRBJ2-2; V gene: TRBV12-5; D gene: -; CDR3 protein: CASGLNGRTGELFF; CDR3 DNA: TGTGCTAGTGGTTTAAACGGGCGGACCGGGGAGCTGTTTTTT
J gene: TRBJ2-1; V gene: TRBV4-1; D gene: -; CDR3 protein: CASSQEFYMGGSEQFF; CDR3 DNA: TGCGCCAGCAGCCAAGAATTTTATATGGGGGGCAGTGAGCAGTTCTTC
J gene: TRBJ2-3; V gene: TRBV7-2; D gene: -; CDR3 protein: CASSLVFVGLTDTQYF; CDR3 DNA: TGTGCCAGCAGCTTAGTCTTCGTGGGTCTCACAGATACGCAGTATTTT
J gene: TRBJ1-2; V gene: TRBV13; D gene: -; CDR3 protein: CASSFPNNGYTF; CDR3 DNA: TGTGCCAGCAGCTTCCCGAATAATGGCTACACCTTC
J gene: TRBJ1-1; V gene: TRBV7-9; D gene: -; CDR3 protein: CASSLETIEAFF; CDR3 DNA: TGTGCCAGCAGCTTAGAGACGATTGAAGCTTTCTTT
J gene: TRBJ2-3; V gene: TRBV5-6; D gene: -; CDR3 protein: CASSLTNGVPDTQYF; CDR3 DNA: TGTGCCAGCAGCTTGACTAATGGGGTCCCAGATACGCAGTATTTT
J gene: TRBJ2-7; V gene: TRBV28; D gene: -; CDR3 protein: CASSFLGNGEQYF; CDR3 DNA: TGTGCCAGCAGTTTTCTGGGAAACGGCGAGCAGTACTTC
J gene: TRBJ1-5; V gene: TRBV11-2; D gene: -; CDR3 protein: CASSSGYSNQPQHF; CDR3 DNA: TGTGCCAGCAGCTCAGGGTATAGCAATCAGCCCCAGCATTTT
J gene: TRBJ1-4; V gene: TRBV15; D gene: -; CDR3 protein: CATSRFHGHDRTWGDEKLFF; CDR3 DNA: TGTGCCACCAGCAGGTTTCATGGACATGACCGGACTTGGGGGGATGAAAAACTGTTTTTT
J gene: TRBJ2-7; V gene: TRBV4-1; D gene: -; CDR3 protein: CASSQMGRIYEQYF; CDR3 DNA: TGCGCCAGCAGCCAAATGGGCCGTATCTACGAGCAGTATTTC
J gene: TRBJ2-3; V gene: TRBV7-9; D gene: TRBD1; CDR3 protein: CASSSPQGVHGTDTQYF; CDR3 DNA: TGTGCCAGCAGCTCGCCCCAGGGGGTACACGGCACAGATACGCAGTATTTT
J gene: TRBJ2-7; V gene: TRBV7-9; D gene: TRBD1; CDR3 protein: CASSPTGYAYEQYF; CDR3 DNA: TGTGCCAGCAGCCCGACAGGGTATGCCTACGAGCAGTACTTC
J gene: TRBJ2-7; V gene: TRBV11-3; D gene: -; CDR3 protein: CAGSLTDAYEQYF; CDR3 DNA: TGTGCCGGCAGCTTGACAGATGCCTACGAGCAGTACTTC
J gene: TRBJ2-1; V gene: TRBV7-9; D gene: -; CDR3 protein: CASSPPRRYNEQFF; CDR3 DNA: TGTGCCAGCAGCCCCCCCCGACGCTACAATGAGCAGTTCTTC